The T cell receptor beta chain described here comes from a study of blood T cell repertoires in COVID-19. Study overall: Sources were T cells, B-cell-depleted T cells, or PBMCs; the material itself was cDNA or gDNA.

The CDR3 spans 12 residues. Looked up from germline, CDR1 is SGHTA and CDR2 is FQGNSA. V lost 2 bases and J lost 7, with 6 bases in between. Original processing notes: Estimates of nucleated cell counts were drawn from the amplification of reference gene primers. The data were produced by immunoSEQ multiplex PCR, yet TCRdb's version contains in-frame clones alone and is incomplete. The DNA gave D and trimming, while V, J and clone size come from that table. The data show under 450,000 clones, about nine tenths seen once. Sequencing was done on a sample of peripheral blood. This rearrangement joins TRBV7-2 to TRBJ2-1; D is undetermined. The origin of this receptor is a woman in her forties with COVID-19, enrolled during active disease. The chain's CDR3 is CASSLTRNEQFF. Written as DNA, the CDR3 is TGTGCCAGCAGCTTAACGAGAAATGAGCAGTTCTTC.